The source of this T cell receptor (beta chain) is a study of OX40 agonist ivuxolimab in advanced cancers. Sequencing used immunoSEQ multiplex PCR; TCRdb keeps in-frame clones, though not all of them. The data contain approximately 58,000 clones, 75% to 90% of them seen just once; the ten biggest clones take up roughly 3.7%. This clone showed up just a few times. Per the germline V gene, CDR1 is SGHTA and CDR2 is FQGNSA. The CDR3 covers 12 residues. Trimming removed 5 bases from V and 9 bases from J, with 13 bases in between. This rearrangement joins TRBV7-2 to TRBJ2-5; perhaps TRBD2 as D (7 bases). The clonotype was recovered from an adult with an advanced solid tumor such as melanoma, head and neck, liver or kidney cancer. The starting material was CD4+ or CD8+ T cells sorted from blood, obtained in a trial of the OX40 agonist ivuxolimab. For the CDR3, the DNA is TGTGCCAGCAGCGCAGGGGAGGGCGCCCAGTACTTC. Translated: CASSAGEGAQYF.